This is a list of T cell receptor beta chains from one sample in a study of T cell clusters in autoimmune cytopenias. TCRdb re-called the multiplex PCR reads; one entry per CDR3 protein, DNA not given. This sample's table reports some 2,500 distinct CDR3 sequences. The sequenced sample was peripheral blood. Source of these receptors: a human donor with an autoimmune cytopenia or autoimmune hepatitis (not recorded which). Each CDR3 is given with its conserved first and last residue. Clone sizes are given selectively: once, few, many, or a class where the clone is expanded.

j_call v_call clone_size cdr3_aa
TRBJ2-6 TRBV12-3/TRBV12-4 - CASSLELQGAGANVLTF
TRBJ1-1 TRBV15 - CATSRGREGTEAFF
TRBJ2-1 TRBV24-1 - CATSDLGRNEQFF
TRBJ2-1 TRBV27 - CASSLSVVGQPGDEQFF
TRBJ2-3 TRBV27 medium-sized CASGQVTPRDTQYF
TRBJ2-3 TRBV29-1 medium-sized CSGGPGLGTDTQYF
TRBJ2-5 TRBV12-3/TRBV12-4 - CASSLGSAGKETQYF
TRBJ1-5 TRBV6-2/TRBV6-3 - CASGDMSYGQPQHF
TRBJ2-3 TRBV11-2 - CASSQAGFESDTQYF
TRBJ2-1 TRBV27 - CASTPQGSYNEQFF
TRBJ1-1 TRBV27 - CASTGGTEAFF
TRBJ2-7 TRBV27 - CASSPGLARAYEQYF
TRBJ2-7 TRBV19 medium-sized CASSIRRVGPYEQYF
TRBJ1-1 TRBV27 medium-sized CASRFRRGNTEAFF